The 6 T cell receptor beta chains below come from one sample, sequenced in a study of shared clonotypes between healthy human individuals. Assay: immunoSEQ multiplex PCR; the TCRdb copy retains only in-frame clones and omits some. The data contain about 750,000 clones, 90% to 95% of them singletons. Naive CD8 cells lacked CD45RO, underwent positive selection for CCR7 and left out terminally differentiated effector memory CD45RA+ cells. The sample consisted of naive CD8+ T cells sorted from blood. The receptors originated from a man aged 30-40 years in good health.

The CDR3 bases are TGTGCCAGTAGTATAGTGGCTGCCCAAGAGACCCAGTACTTC. It specifies CASSIVAAQETQYF. This rearrangement joins TRBV19 to TRBJ2-5; D ambiguous. Trimming removed 1 base at V and 1 base at J, with 7 bases between. CDR1 LNHDA and CDR2 SQIVND come from the germline V gene (reference sequence). This CDR3 has 14 amino acids.

CDR3 residues: CASSLGELYNEQFF. CDR3 DNA sequence: TGTGCCAGCAGCTTGGGAGAGTTATACAATGAGCAGTTCTTC. The chain has TRBV7-6 and TRBJ2-1; D might be TRBD2 (5 bases). The germline V gene has CDR1 SGHVS and CDR2 FNYEAQ. The CDR3 runs 14 residues. Trimming stripped 3 bases from V and 4 bases from J, with 10 bases between.

This sequence joins TRBV2 and TRBJ2-1, with 11 nucleotides matching TRBD2. J lost 9 bases, V lost 3 bases, and 19 bases had no gene match. Germline lookup yields CDR1 SNHLY and CDR2 FYNNEI. This CDR3 has 19 amino acids. CDR3 in DNA: TGTGCCAGCAGTGATACAGGGCTCGCGGGCACTAGCGGGAGACCTGAGCAGTTCTTC. As protein: CASSDTGLAGTSGRPEQFF.

V gene TRBV27 combines with J gene TRBJ2-7; no clear D gene. The CDR3 totals 15 residues. The germline V gene encodes CDR1 MNHEY and CDR2 SMNVEV (reference sequence). V lost 3 bases, J lost 2 bases, and 14 bases lay in between. The CDR3 here is CASSFSIDGTYEQYF. CDR3 in DNA: TGTGCCAGCAGTTTTTCTATAGACGGTACCTACGAGCAGTACTTC.

The rearrangement links TRBV13 to TRBJ2-4, with 12 bases matching TRBD2. This CDR3 comprises 16 residues. Germline values: CDR1 PRHDT, CDR2 FYEKMQ (reference sequence). The V segment lost 4 bases and the J segment 7 bases; nucleotides outside the gene matches: 8. CDR3 DNA sequence: TGTGCCAGCAGCTATAGGACTAGCGGGAATGGTAACATTCAGTACTTC. It translates to CASSYRTSGNGNIQYF.

The chain has TRBV27 and TRBJ2-1; maybe TRBD2 (6 bases). The CDR3 runs to 13 residues. The germline gives CDR1 MNHEY, CDR2 SMNVEV (reference sequence). V shed 4 bases and J shed 9 bases, with 13 bases lying between them. The DNA of the CDR3 is TGTGCCAGCAGTTCACTAGCTAGTGGTGAGCAGTTCTTC. This gives the protein CASSSLASGEQFF.